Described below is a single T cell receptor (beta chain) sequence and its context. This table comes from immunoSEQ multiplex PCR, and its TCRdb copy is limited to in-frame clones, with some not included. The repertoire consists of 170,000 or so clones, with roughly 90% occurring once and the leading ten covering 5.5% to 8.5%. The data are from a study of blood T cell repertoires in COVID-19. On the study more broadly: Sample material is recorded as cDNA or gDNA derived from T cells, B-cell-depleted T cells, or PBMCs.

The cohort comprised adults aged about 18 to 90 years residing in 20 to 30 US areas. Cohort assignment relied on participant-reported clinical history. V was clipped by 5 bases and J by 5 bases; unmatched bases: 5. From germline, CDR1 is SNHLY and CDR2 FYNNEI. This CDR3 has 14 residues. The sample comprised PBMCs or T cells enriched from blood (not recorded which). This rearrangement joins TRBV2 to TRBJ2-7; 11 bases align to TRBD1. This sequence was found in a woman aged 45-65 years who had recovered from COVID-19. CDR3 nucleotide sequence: TGTGCCAGCAGTCCGGGACAGGGGGACAACGAGCAGTACTTC. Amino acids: CASSPGQGDNEQYF.